The clone carrying this TCR beta chain is a singleton in its sample. Its specificity is unknown. The entry originates in a study of T cells in lung cancer brain metastases. The wider study: Between primary and metastasis resection, about 90% of the roughly 20 patients were untreated. Study-level findings and limits: Paired lesions shared few clones; most were lesion-specific (mean Morisita approximately 0.25).

The CDR3 has 10 residues. The junction had 5 bases not matched to a gene; V was cut back by 8 bases and J by 11 bases. Germline CDR1 MDHEN, CDR2 SYDVKM. Either synchronous oligometastatic disease or delayed solitary brain metastasis recurrence led to resection. Some clones are missing from TCRdb's copy, which holds only in-frame ones; the method was immunoSEQ multiplex PCR. The sample yields about 3,500 clones, 85% to 90% seen once. The TCR originated in a woman in her forties or fifties with non-small cell lung cancer. The chain recombines TRBV28 with TRBJ1-1, with 7 bases matching TRBD1. The sample taken for sequencing was tumor tissue from the primary lung tumor. CDR3 nucleotides: TGTGCCAGCCGACAGGGTGAGGCTTTCTTT. It yields the protein CASRQGEAFF.